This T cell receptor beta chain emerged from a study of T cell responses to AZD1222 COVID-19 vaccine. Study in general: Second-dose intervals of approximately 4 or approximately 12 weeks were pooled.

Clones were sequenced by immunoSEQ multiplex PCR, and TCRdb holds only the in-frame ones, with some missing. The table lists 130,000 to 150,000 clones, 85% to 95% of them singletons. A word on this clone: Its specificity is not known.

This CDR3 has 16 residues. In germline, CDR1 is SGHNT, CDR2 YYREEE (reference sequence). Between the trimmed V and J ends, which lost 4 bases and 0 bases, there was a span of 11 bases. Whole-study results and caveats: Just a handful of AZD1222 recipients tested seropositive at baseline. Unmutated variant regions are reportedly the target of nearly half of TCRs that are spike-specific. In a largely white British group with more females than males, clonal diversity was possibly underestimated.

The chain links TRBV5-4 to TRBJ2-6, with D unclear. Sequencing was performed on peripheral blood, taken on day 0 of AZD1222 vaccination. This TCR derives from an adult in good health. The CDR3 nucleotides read TGTGCCAGCAGCCTGGATTTCAGCTCTGGGGCCAACGTCCTGACTTTC. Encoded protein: CASSLDFSSGANVLTF.